One sample yielded the 5 T cell receptor beta chains listed below, sequenced in a study of T cells after yellow fever vaccination. TCRdb ran MiXCR on the 5' RACE reads and lists one entry per CDR3 protein. Seen here are 250,000 or so distinct CDR3 sequences, less than 8.5% observed once, and the top ten hold roughly 0.93%. The input for sequencing was CD4+ T cells sorted from PBMCs, taken 15 days after the yellow fever booster vaccination. These receptor sequences come from a man in his thirties or forties who received the YFV17D yellow fever vaccine.

This clonotype was counted between two and nine times. The chain employs TRBV7-6 and TRBJ2-7; 8 positions agree with TRBD2. V shed 4 bases and J 5 bases; nucleotides not matched to a gene: 4. CDR3 length: 13 amino acids. Looked up from germline, CDR1 is SGHVS and CDR2 is FNYEAQ. CDR3 region: CASSSGRDDEQYF. Here the CDR3 DNA reads TGTGCCAGCAGCTCCGGGAGGGACGACGAGCAGTACTTC.

Ten or more counts support this clonotype. The chain recombines TRBV10-3 with TRBJ2-7; TRBD2 aligns across 7 bases. Trimming at V came to 7 bases and at J to 4 bases, leaving 10 bases not matched to a gene. The germline V gene encodes CDR1 ENHRY and CDR2 SYGVKD. The CDR3 loop spans 14 amino acids. CDR3 amino acids: CAITQGAGEYEQYF. In DNA, the CDR3 is TGTGCCATCACCCAAGGGGCGGGAGAGTACGAGCAGTACTTC.

This clonotype showed up just a few times. The chain carries TRBV12-3 or TRBV12-4 and TRBJ2-7, with 10 bases identical to TRBD2. CDR3 length: 18 residues. V dropped 5 bases and J dropped 3; count of bases not matched to a gene: 16. CDR3 sequence (DNA): TGTGCCAGCAGTCCGAGGCTAGCGGGAGCCCGCCGGCTCTACGAGCAGTACTTC. It translates to CASSPRLAGARRLYEQYF.

The gene calls are TRBV15 and TRBJ1-3; no definite D call. There are 14 residues in the CDR3. Germline V gene lookup returns CDR1 LNHNV and CDR2 YYDKDF (reference sequence). V was pared by 4 bases and J by 2 bases, with 9 bases between. Here the CDR3 reads CATSTRTAGNTIYF. CDR3 DNA: TGTGCCACCAGCACCCGAACGGCTGGAAACACCATATATTTT.

The rearrangement links TRBV28 to TRBJ2-7, with 8 nucleotides matching TRBD2. V shed 5 bases and J 4 bases; nucleotides not matched to a gene: 13. The CDR3 extends over 16 amino acids. Germline assignment: CDR1 MDHEN and CDR2 SYDVKM. The CDR3: CASSMPGSGSRYEQYF. CDR3 nucleotide sequence: TGTGCCAGCAGTATGCCGGGAAGCGGGAGTAGGTACGAGCAGTACTTC.